This TCR beta chain was recorded in a study of cytomegalovirus exposure and HLA in healthy donors. Overall study context: Previous work identified roughly 120 million unique TCR beta sequences from 200 million or so T cells.

Broader study findings: Excluded: some indistinguishable V segments such as TRBV6-2 and TRBV6-3.

About this clone itself: Its antigen is still unknown.

CDR1 and CDR2 from the germline V gene are SNHLY and FYNNEI. This CDR3 is 16 amino acids long. Trimming stripped 6 bases from V and 4 bases from J, with 19 bases between. The PCR contained 60 Vbeta and 13 Jbeta primers. The data were produced by immunoSEQ multiplex PCR, yet TCRdb's version contains in-frame clones alone and is incomplete. This sample has 150,000 to 200,000 clones, with around 74% found just once. Sequenced: PBMCs. The clonotype originates from a female donor in good health and CMV-seronegative. The chain carries TRBV2 and TRBJ2-1, with a weak D call TRBD1 (5 bases). The CDR3 here is CASRVMGGHSYNEQFF. The CDR3 DNA is TGTGCCAGCAGAGTCATGGGTGGACACTCTTACAATGAGCAGTTCTTC. The variable domain in full, completed from reference TRBV2 and TRBJ2-1, reads EPEVTQTPSHQVTQMGQEVILRCVPISNHLYFYWYRQILGQKVEFLVSFYNNEISEKSEIFDDQFSVERPDGSNFTLKIRSTKLEDSAMYFCASRVMGGHSYNEQFFGPGTRLTVL.